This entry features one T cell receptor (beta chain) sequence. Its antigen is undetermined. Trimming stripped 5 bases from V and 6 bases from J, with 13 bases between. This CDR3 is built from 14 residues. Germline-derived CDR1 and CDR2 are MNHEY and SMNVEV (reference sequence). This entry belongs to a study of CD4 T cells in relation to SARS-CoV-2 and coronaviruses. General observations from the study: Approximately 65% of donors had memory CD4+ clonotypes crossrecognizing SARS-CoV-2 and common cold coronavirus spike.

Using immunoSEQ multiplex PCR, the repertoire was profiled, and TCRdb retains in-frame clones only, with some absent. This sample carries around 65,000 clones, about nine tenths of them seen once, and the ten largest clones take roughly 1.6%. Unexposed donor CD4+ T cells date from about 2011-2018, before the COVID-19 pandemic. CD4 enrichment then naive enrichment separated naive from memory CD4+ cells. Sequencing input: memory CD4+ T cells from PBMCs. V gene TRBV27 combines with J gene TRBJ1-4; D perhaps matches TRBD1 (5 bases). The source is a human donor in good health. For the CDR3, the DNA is TGTGCCAGCAGTGCCCAGGGCTGGGATGAAAAACTGTTTTTT. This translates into CASSAQGWDEKLFF.